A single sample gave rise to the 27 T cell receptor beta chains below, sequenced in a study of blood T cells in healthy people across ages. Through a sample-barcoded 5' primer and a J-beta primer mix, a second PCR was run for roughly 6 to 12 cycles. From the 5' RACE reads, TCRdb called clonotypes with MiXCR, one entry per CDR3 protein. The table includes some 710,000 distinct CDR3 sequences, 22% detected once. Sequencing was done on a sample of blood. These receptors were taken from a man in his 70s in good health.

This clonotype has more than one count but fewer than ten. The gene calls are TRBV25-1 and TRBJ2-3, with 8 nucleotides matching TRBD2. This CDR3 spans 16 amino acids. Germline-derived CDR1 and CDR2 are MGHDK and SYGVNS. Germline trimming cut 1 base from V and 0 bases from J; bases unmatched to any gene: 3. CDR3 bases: TGTGCCAGCAGTGAATGGGCTAGCGGGAGCACAGATACGCAGTATTTT. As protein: CASSEWASGSTDTQYF.

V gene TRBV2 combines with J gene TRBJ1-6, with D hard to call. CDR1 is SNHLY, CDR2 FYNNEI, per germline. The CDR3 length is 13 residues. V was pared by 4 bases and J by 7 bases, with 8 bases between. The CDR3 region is CASSGTANSPLHF. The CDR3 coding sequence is TGTGCCAGCAGTGGTACAGCCAATTCACCCCTCCACTTT.

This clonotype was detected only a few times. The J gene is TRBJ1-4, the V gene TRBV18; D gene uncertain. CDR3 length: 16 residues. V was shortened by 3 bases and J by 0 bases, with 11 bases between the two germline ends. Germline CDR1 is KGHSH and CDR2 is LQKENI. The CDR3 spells CASSPATLTTNEKLFF. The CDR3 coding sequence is TGTGCCAGCTCACCGGCTACCTTAACAACTAATGAAAAACTGTTTTTT.

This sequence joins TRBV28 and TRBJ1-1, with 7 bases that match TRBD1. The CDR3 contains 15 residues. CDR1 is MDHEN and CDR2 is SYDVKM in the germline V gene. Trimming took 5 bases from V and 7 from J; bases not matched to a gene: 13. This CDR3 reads CASSPYRQGENEAFF. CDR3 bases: TGTGCCAGCAGTCCCTACCGACAGGGAGAGAATGAAGCTTTCTTT.

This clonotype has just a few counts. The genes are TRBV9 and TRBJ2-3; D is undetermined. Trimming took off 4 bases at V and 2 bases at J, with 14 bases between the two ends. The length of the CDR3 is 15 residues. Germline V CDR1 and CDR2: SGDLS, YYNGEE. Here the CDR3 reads CASSPLGGNTDTQYF. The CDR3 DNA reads TGTGCCAGCAGCCCCCTGGGTGGGAACACAGATACGCAGTATTTT.

The DNA for the CDR3 is TGTGCCAGCAGTGAATGGTTTTCCGCCTCTCAAGAGACCCAGTACTTC. Protein: CASSEWFSASQETQYF. V usage is TRBV6-1 and J usage is TRBJ2-5, with D hard to call. The germline V gene encodes CDR1 MNHNS and CDR2 SASEGT. V lost 2 bases to trimming and J lost 2 bases, with 15 bases between them. This CDR3 has 16 amino acids.

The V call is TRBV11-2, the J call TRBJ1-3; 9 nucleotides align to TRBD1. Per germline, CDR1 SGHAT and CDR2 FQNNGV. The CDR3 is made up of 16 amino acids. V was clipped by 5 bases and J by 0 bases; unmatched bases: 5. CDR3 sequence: CASSRPGQGSGNTIYF. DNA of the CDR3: TGTGCCAGCAGCCGTCCGGGACAGGGCTCTGGAAACACCATATATTTT.

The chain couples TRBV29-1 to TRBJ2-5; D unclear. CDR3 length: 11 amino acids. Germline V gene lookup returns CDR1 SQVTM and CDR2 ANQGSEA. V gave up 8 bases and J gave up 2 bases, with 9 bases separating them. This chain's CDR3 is CSQQEQETQYF. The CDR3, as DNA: TGCAGCCAGCAGGAGCAAGAGACCCAGTACTTC.

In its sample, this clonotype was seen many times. The CDR3: CASSVGGDEKLFF. DNA of the CDR3: TGTGCCAGCAGCGTGGGGGGCGATGAAAAACTGTTTTTT. This chain links TRBV9 with TRBJ1-4, with D maybe TRBD1 (6 bases). From germline, CDR1 is SGDLS and CDR2 YYNGEE. The CDR3 length is 13 residues. The ends were cut back, 2 bases at V and 6 bases at J, with 8 bases in the middle.

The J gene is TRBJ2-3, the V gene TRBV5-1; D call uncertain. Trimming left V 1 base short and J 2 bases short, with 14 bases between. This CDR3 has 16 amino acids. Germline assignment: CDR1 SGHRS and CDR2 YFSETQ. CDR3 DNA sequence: TGCGCCAGCAGCTTGACCCAACAGAGACTCACAGATACGCAGTATTTT. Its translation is CASSLTQQRLTDTQYF.

The CDR3 loop is CASSLGKGLTGELFF. The CDR3 bases are TGTGCCAGCAGTTTAGGGAAGGGTCTGACCGGGGAGCTGTTTTTT. The genes are TRBV12-3 or TRBV12-4 and TRBJ2-2; D remains ambiguous. V was cut by 1 base and J by 5 bases, with 11 bases left in between. The CDR3 spans 15 residues.

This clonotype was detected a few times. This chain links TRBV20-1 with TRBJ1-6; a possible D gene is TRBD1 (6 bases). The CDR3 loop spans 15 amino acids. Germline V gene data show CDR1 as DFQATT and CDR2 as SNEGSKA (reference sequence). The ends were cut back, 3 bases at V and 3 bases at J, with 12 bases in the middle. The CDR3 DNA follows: TGCAGTGCTAGGGAAGGGGGGATCTATAATTCACCCCTCCACTTT. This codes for CSAREGGIYNSPLHF.

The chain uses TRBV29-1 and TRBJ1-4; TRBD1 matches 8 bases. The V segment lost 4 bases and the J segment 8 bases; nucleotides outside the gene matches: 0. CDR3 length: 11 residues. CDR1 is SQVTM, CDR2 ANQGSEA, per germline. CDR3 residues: CSVGDREKLFF. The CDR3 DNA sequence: TGCAGCGTTGGGGACAGGGAAAAACTGTTTTTT.

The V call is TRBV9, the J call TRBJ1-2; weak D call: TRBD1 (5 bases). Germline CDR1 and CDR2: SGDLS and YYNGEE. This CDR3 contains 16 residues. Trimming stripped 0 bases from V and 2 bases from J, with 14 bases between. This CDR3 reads CASSVGLGGGNYGYTF. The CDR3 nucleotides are TGTGCCAGCAGCGTAGGTCTTGGTGGGGGGAACTATGGCTACACCTTC. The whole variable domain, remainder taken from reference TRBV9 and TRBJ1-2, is DSGVTQTPKHLITATGQRVTLRCSPRSGDLSVYWYQQSLDQGLQFLIQYYNGEERAKGNILERFSAQQFPDLHSELNLSSLELGDSALYFCASSVGLGGGNYGYTFGSGTRLTVV.

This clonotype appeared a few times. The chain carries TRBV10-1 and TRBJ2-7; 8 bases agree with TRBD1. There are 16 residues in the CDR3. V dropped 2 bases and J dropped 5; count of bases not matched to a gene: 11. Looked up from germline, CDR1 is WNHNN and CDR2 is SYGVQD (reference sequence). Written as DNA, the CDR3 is TGCGCCAGCAGTGAGATGAGTGGGACAGGTCCCAACGAGCAGTACTTC. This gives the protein CASSEMSGTGPNEQYF.

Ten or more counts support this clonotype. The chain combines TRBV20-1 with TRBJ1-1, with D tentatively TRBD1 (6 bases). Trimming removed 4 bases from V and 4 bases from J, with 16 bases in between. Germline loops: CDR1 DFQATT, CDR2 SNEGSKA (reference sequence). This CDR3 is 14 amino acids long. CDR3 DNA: TGCAGTGCTACCGACACAGGGACCTTCACTGAAGCTTTCTTT. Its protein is CSATDTGTFTEAFF.

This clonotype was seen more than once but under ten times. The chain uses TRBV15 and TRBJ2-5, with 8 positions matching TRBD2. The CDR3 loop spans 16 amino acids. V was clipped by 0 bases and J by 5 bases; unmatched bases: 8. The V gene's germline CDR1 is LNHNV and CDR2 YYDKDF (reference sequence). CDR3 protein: CATSRDPGGPRETQYF. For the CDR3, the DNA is TGTGCCACCAGCAGAGATCCGGGAGGGCCGAGGGAGACCCAGTACTTC.

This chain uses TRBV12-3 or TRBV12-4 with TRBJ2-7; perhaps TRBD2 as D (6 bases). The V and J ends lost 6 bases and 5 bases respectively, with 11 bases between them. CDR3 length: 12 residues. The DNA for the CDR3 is TGTGCCAGCAGCCGTCGACTAGACGAGCAGTACGTC. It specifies CASSRRLDEQYV.

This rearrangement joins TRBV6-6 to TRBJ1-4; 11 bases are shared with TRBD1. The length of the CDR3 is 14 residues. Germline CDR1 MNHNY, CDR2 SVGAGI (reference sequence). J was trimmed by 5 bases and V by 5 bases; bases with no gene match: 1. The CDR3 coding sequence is TGTGCCAGCAGTGGACAGGGGGCGAATGAAAAACTGTTTTTT. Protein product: CASSGQGANEKLFF.

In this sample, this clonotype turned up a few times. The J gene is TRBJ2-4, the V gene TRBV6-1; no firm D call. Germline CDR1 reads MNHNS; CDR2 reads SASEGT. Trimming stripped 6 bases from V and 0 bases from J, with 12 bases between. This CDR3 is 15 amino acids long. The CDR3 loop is CASREQLLAKNIQYF. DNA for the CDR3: TGTGCCAGCAGGGAACAACTATTAGCCAAAAACATTCAGTACTTC.

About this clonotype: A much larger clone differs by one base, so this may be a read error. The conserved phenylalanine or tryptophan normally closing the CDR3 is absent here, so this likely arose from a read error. The CDR3: CASSLIGTGTDTQYL. The CDR3 nucleotides are TGCGCCAGCAGCTTGATCGGGACTGGCACAGATACGCAGTATCTT. The chain has TRBV5-1 and TRBJ2-3, with D perhaps TRBD2 (6 bases). This CDR3 has 15 residues. The V gene lost 1 base and the J gene lost 1 base, with 10 bases spanning the gap. Germline V gene data show CDR1 as SGHRS and CDR2 as YFSETQ.

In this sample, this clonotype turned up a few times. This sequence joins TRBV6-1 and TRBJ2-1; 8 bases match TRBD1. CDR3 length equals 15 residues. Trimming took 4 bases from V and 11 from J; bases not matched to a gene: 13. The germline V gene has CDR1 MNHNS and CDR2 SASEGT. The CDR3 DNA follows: TGTGCCAGCAGTGGGCAGGGGGCAACGAGGGCCAAGCAGTTCTTC. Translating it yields CASSGQGATRAKQFF.

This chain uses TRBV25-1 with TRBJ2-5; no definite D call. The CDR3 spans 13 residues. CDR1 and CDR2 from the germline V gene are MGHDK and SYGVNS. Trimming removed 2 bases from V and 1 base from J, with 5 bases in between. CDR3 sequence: CASSESPQETQYF. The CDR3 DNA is TGTGCCAGCAGTGAAAGCCCCCAAGAGACCCAGTACTTC.

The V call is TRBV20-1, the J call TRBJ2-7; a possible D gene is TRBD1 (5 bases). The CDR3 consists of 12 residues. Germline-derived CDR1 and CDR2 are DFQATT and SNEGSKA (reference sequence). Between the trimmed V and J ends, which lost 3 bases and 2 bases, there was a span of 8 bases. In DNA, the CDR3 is TGCAGTGCTAGGGACATCCCCTACGAGCAGTACTTC. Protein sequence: CSARDIPYEQYF.

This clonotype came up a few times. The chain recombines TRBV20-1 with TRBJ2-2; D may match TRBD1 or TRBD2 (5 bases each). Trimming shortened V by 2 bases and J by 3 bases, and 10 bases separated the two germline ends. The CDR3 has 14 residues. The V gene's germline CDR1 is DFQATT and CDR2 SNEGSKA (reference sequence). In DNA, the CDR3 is TGCAGTGCTAGACCCGGGACGTACACCGGGGAGCTGTTTTTT. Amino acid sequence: CSARPGTYTGELFF.

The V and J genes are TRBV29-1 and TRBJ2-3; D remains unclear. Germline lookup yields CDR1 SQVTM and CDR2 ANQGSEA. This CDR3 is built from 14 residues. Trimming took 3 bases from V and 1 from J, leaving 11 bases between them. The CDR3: CSVEKAVGTDTQYF. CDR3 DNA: TGCAGCGTTGAGAAGGCGGTGGGCACAGATACGCAGTATTTT.

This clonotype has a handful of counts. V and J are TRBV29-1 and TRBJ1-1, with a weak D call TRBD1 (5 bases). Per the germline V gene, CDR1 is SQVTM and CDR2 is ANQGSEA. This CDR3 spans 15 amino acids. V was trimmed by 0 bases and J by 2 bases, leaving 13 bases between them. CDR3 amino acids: CSVEDGAVLNTEAFF. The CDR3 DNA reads TGCAGCGTTGAAGATGGGGCAGTCCTCAACACTGAAGCTTTCTTT.